The 27 T cell receptor beta chains given below trace back to one sample, sequenced in a study of T cell changes during pregnancy in multiple sclerosis. This table comes from immunoSEQ multiplex PCR, and its TCRdb copy is limited to in-frame clones, with some not included. The sample carries more than 35,000 clones, more than 85% recorded once. This material consisted of CD8+ T cells from peripheral blood mononuclear cells, taken after pregnancy. Receptors were obtained from a female donor with multiple sclerosis, enrolled in a pregnancy study.

This clone is deemed medium-sized (0.01 to 0.1%). V is TRBV4-1 and J is TRBJ2-7; D uncertain. The CDR3 is made up of 15 amino acids. CDR1 and CDR2 from the germline V gene are MGHRA and YSYEKL. V lost 1 base and J lost 2, with 12 bases in between. CDR3 sequence reads: CASSQGPLVTYEQYF. The CDR3 DNA reads as TGCGCCAGCAGCCAAGGGCCCTTGGTAACCTACGAGCAGTACTTC.

The gene calls are TRBV14 and TRBJ1-4, with D possibly matching TRBD1 (6 bases). V was clipped by 4 bases and J by 7 bases, with 13 bases between them. Germline values: CDR1 SGHDN, CDR2 FVKESK. This CDR3 spans 14 amino acids. CDR3 nucleotide sequence: TGTGCCAGCAGCCCAGGGGAAGACAGTGAAAAACTGTTTTTT. It yields the protein CASSPGEDSEKLFF.

The V and J genes are TRBV2 and TRBJ2-1; 9 nucleotides agree with TRBD2. V dropped 3 bases and J dropped 8; count of bases not matched to a gene: 11. This CDR3 has 16 residues. The germline V gene has CDR1 SNHLY and CDR2 FYNNEI. The CDR3 nucleotides read TGTGCCAGCAGTGATTCTAGCGGGGTAATATTCGATGAGCAGTTCTTC. This sequence encodes CASSDSSGVIFDEQFF.

This chain links TRBV5-5 with TRBJ1-1; tentative D call: TRBD1 (6 bases). V dropped 4 bases and J dropped 0 bases, with 19 bases sitting between them. In germline, CDR1 is SGHKS, CDR2 YYEKEE (reference sequence). The CDR3 covers 17 residues. The CDR3 nucleotides are TGTGCCAGCAGCCCCCGGAAGACAGGTGAATTGAACACTGAAGCTTTCTTT. This codes for CASSPRKTGELNTEAFF.

The V and J genes are TRBV10-3 and TRBJ2-7; D perhaps matches TRBD1 (6 bases). The CDR3 has 15 amino acids. V lost 6 bases to trimming and J lost 4 bases, with 19 bases between them. Germline lookup yields CDR1 ENHRY and CDR2 SYGVKD. The CDR3 spells CAIRTSSGELYEQYF. CDR3 nucleotides: TGTGCCATCAGAACCTCATCAGGGGAGTTATACGAGCAGTACTTC.

CDR3 nucleotide sequence: TGTGCCAGCAGCTTAGTAACAGGGGGTGATAATGGCTACACCTTC. Encoded protein: CASSLVTGGDNGYTF. The chain carries TRBV7-9 and TRBJ1-2; 8 nucleotides line up with TRBD1. Germline CDR1 is SEHNR and CDR2 is FQNEAQ (reference sequence). CDR3 length: 15 residues. The junction had 7 bases not matched to a gene; V was cut back by 1 base and J by 6 bases.

The chain is built from TRBV30 and TRBJ2-1; no clear D. The CDR3 runs to 15 residues. In germline, CDR1 is GTSNPN, CDR2 SVGIG (reference sequence). V was trimmed by 0 bases and J by 0 bases, leaving 9 bases between them. CDR3 nucleotides: TGTGCCTGGAGTGTTGGCGGATTCTCCTACAATGAGCAGTTCTTC. Amino acid sequence: CAWSVGGFSYNEQFF.

The rearrangement uses TRBV7-9 and TRBJ2-1; TRBD2 is a possible D gene (7 bases). This CDR3 has 14 residues. V dropped 1 base and J dropped 6 bases, with 10 bases sitting between them. Germline-derived CDR1 and CDR2 are SEHNR and FQNEAQ (reference sequence). The CDR3 bases are TGTGCCAGCAGCTTAGTAGGGGGGGGCAATGAGCAGTTCTTC. Its protein product is CASSLVGGGNEQFF. Supplemented by reference TRBV7-9 and TRBJ2-1, the full variable domain reads DTGVSQNPRHKITKRGQNVTFRCDPISEHNRLYWYRQTLGQGPEFLTYFQNEAQLEKSRLLSDRFSAERPKGSFSTLEIQRTEQGDSAMYLCASSLVGGGNEQFFGPGTRLTVL.

The V and J genes are TRBV6-1 and TRBJ2-7; 8 nucleotides agree with TRBD1. This CDR3 contains 14 residues. Trimming cost V 3 bases and J 1 base; bases outside gene matches: 2. The germline gives CDR1 MNHNS, CDR2 SASEGT. In nucleotides, the CDR3 is TGTGCCAGCAGTGACAGGGGGCTTTCCTACGAGCAGTACTTC. Its protein product is CASSDRGLSYEQYF.

V usage is TRBV19 and J usage is TRBJ2-3, with D possibly being TRBD1 (5 bases). CDR1 and CDR2 (germline): LNHDA, SQIVND (reference sequence). The CDR3 length is 15 residues. V was clipped by 1 base and J by 4 bases, with 12 bases between them. CDR3 bases: TGTGCCAGTAGTATAGGTATGGGGCGTCCAGATACGCAGTATTTT. Translation gives CASSIGMGRPDTQYF.

The V call is TRBV9, the J call TRBJ2-1; 7 bases agree with TRBD1. The germline CDR1 and CDR2 sequences are SGDLS and YYNGEE. V shed 4 bases and J 8 bases; nucleotides not matched to a gene: 12. This CDR3 has 15 residues. CDR3 in amino acids: CASSTRQGRGDEQFF. The CDR3, as DNA: TGTGCCAGCAGCACCCGACAGGGTCGTGGCGATGAGCAGTTCTTC.

The chain uses TRBV6-6 and TRBJ1-5; a possible D gene is TRBD1 (6 bases). CDR3 size: 15 residues. V lost 6 bases to trimming and J lost 0 bases, with 12 bases between them. Germline CDR1 MNHNY, CDR2 SVGAGI (reference sequence). In DNA form, the CDR3 reads TGTGCCAGCAGGACAGACAGGTATAGCAATCAGCCCCAGCATTTT. It codes for CASRTDRYSNQPQHF.

The V gene is TRBV4-2, the J gene TRBJ2-3; D gene unclear. V dropped 4 bases and J dropped 6 bases, with 14 bases sitting between them. CDR1 is LGHNA and CDR2 is YNFKEQ in the germline V gene. The CDR3 contains 14 residues. The chain's CDR3 is CASSPLSDGDTQYF. The CDR3 DNA sequence: TGTGCCAGCAGCCCCCTGTCCGACGGGGATACGCAGTATTTT.

The V and J genes are TRBV6-5 and TRBJ2-7, with TRBD2 matching over 8 bases. From germline, CDR1 is MNHEY and CDR2 SVGAGI. J was trimmed by 2 bases and V by 5 bases; bases with no gene match: 5. This CDR3 comprises 14 residues. The CDR3 sequence: CASSPGTSPYEQYF. CDR3 sequence (DNA): TGTGCCAGCAGTCCCGGGACTAGTCCCTACGAGCAGTACTTC.

The chain recombines TRBV13 with TRBJ2-5, with 7 nucleotides matching TRBD2. The V segment lost 0 bases and the J segment 0 bases; nucleotides outside the gene matches: 7. The CDR3 is 17 amino acids. The germline gives CDR1 PRHDT, CDR2 FYEKMQ (reference sequence). The CDR3 region is CASSLGAGGLDQETQYF. The CDR3 nucleotides are TGTGCCAGCAGCTTAGGAGCCGGAGGACTAGACCAAGAGACCCAGTACTTC.

V gene TRBV7-7 combines with J gene TRBJ1-3, with 8 bases matching TRBD1. The CDR3 is 15 residues long. J was trimmed by 3 bases and V by 1 base; bases with no gene match: 2. Germline V lookup: CDR1 SSHAT, CDR2 FNYEAQ (reference sequence). The CDR3 coding sequence is TGTGCCAGCAGCTTAGGACAGGGGTTTGGAAACACCATATATTTT. Its translation: CASSLGQGFGNTIYF. The variable domain in full, completed from reference TRBV7-7 and TRBJ1-3, reads GAGVSQSPRYKVTKRGQDVTLRCDPISSHATLYWYQQALGQGPEFLTYFNYEAQPDKSGLPSDRFSAERPEGSISTLTIQRTEQRDSAMYRCASSLGQGFGNTIYFGEGSWLTVV.

The rearrangement links TRBV14 to TRBJ2-5; D is ambiguous. The V gene's germline CDR1 is SGHDN and CDR2 FVKESK. V lost 0 bases, J lost 7 bases, and 9 bases lay in between. The CDR3 runs 13 residues. This CDR3 reads CASSQDSLGTQYF. CDR3 nucleotide sequence: TGTGCCAGCAGCCAAGATAGCCTCGGGACCCAGTACTTC.

This clone was seen only once. The genes are TRBV28 and TRBJ1-6; D remains ambiguous. CDR1 and CDR2 (germline): MDHEN, SYDVKM. This CDR3 is 15 amino acids long. V lost 4 bases and J lost 0, with 7 bases in between. The CDR3 DNA reads as TGTGCCAGCAGTTCCTACGGCTCCTATAATTCACCCCTCCACTTT. Its protein product is CASSSYGSYNSPLHF.

The chain joins TRBV6-1 to TRBJ1-1; D unclear. This CDR3 region has 15 residues. V lost 3 bases to trimming and J lost 6 bases, with 17 bases between them. Germline-derived CDR1 and CDR2 are MNHNS and SASEGT. CDR3 residues: CASSEGGVGSAEAFF. The CDR3 DNA is TGTGCCAGCAGTGAGGGTGGAGTAGGCAGCGCTGAAGCTTTCTTT.

The rearrangement links TRBV11-2 to TRBJ2-2, with a possible D match to TRBD2 (5 bases). The CDR3 covers 15 residues. V shed 7 bases and J shed 5 bases, with 17 bases lying between them. From germline, CDR1 is SGHAT and CDR2 FQNNGV. CDR3 nucleotides: TGTGCCAGCACCCACTCCGGTTGGGAGACCGGGGAGCTGTTTTTT. Its translation is CASTHSGWETGELFF.

The J gene is TRBJ1-5, the V gene TRBV19, with D maybe TRBD1 (5 bases). V was clipped by 2 bases and J by 4 bases, with 12 bases between them. The CDR3 extends over 15 amino acids. CDR1 LNHDA and CDR2 SQIVND come from the germline V gene (reference sequence). CDR3 in DNA: TGTGCCAGTAGTATAACGAAGGGGCCGAATCAGCCCCAGCATTTT. This codes for CASSITKGPNQPQHF.

V gene TRBV7-8 combines with J gene TRBJ1-5; 7 bases align to TRBD1. V was clipped by 4 bases and J by 7 bases; unmatched bases: 4. The CDR3 consists of 13 residues. The germline V gene has CDR1 SGHVS and CDR2 FQNEAQ. The CDR3 region has the DNA TGTGCCAGCAGCTCTACAGGGGTGCAGCCCCAGCATTTT. Its translation: CASSSTGVQPQHF.

The chain carries TRBV2 and TRBJ2-7; no clear D gene. V was clipped by 2 bases and J by 4 bases, with 6 bases between them. The CDR3 sequence is 12 residues long. CDR1 is SNHLY, CDR2 FYNNEI, per germline. The CDR3 protein is CASSERSYEQYF. In DNA, the CDR3 is TGTGCCAGCAGTGAAAGGAGTTACGAGCAGTACTTC.

The V gene is TRBV11-2, the J gene TRBJ2-1; D gene unclear. In germline, CDR1 is SGHAT, CDR2 FQNNGV. This CDR3 has 16 amino acids. Trimming shortened V by 8 bases and J by 2 bases, and 19 bases separated the two germline ends. The CDR3 coding sequence is TGTGCCAGCCGATCGATCCACTCTCCTGCCTACAATGAGCAGTTCTTC. Translated, it gives CASRSIHSPAYNEQFF.

The chain carries TRBV30 and TRBJ2-7, with 8 bases that match TRBD2. The germline V gene has CDR1 GTSNPN and CDR2 SVGIG (reference sequence). V lost 2 bases and J lost 3; bases outside the gene matches: 21. The CDR3 sequence is 19 residues long. CDR3 in DNA: TGTGCCTGGAGTCTCCCTCTGGGTAGTGCCAGCGGGAGCGTCTACGAGCAGTACTTC. It yields the protein CAWSLPLGSASGSVYEQYF.

This chain connects TRBV25-1 to TRBJ2-1; 7 bases are shared with TRBD2. Germline V lookup: CDR1 MGHDK, CDR2 SYGVNS. The CDR3 runs 15 residues. With 2 bases clipped from V and 6 bases from J, the junction kept 7 bases outside the gene matches. The CDR3 protein is CASSEIGLGANEQFF. CDR3 coding DNA: TGTGCCAGCAGTGAAATTGGACTAGGGGCCAATGAGCAGTTCTTC.

This clone showed up just a few times. The chain employs TRBV6-4 and TRBJ2-3, with 8 positions matching TRBD2. CDR1 and CDR2 (germline): MRHNA, SNTAGT. The V gene end was trimmed by 4 bases and the J gene end by 0 bases; junction bases not matched to a gene: 3. CDR3 size: 15 residues. CDR3 DNA sequence: TGTGCCAGCAGTGGCGTAGCGGGGAGCACAGATACGCAGTATTTT. Protein product: CASSGVAGSTDTQYF.